Shown below are 26 T cell receptor beta chains from a single sample sequenced in a study of blood T cell repertoires in COVID-19. TCRdb's copy holds only in-frame clones and misses some; the assay was immunoSEQ multiplex PCR. The top ten hold roughly an eighth of the sample, which has roughly 190,000 clones, less than 80% seen once. The sequencing input was peripheral blood. The receptor set was obtained from a woman aged 45-59 years with acute or convalescent COVID-19.

The V gene is TRBV7-2, the J gene TRBJ2-1, with D perhaps TRBD2 (7 bases). The V end was cut by 0 bases, the J end by 2 bases, with 14 bases between. Germline V lookup: CDR1 SGHTA, CDR2 FQGNSA. This CDR3 region has 17 residues. CDR3 nucleotides: TGTGCCAGCAGCTTAGCTGAAGGGGGGGCCCCCTACAATGAGCAGTTCTTC. Protein product: CASSLAEGGAPYNEQFF.

The V and J genes are TRBV2 and TRBJ2-2; 7 bases fit TRBD2. CDR1 is SNHLY and CDR2 is FYNNEI in the germline V gene. This CDR3 spans 14 amino acids. Trimming cost V 2 bases and J 6 bases; bases outside gene matches: 3. This CDR3 reads CASSESLAAGELFF. CDR3 in DNA: TGTGCCAGCAGTGAAAGCCTAGCGGCCGGGGAGCTGTTTTTT.

The CDR3 coding sequence is TGTGCCAGTAGTATCGGGACAGGTCCCCACTATGGCTACACCTTC. Translation gives CASSIGTGPHYGYTF. The rearrangement uses TRBV19 and TRBJ1-2; the match to TRBD1 covers 8 bases. CDR1 and CDR2 (germline): LNHDA, SQIVND (reference sequence). J lost 3 bases, V lost 3 bases, and 6 bases had no gene match. CDR3 length equals 15 residues.

The gene calls are TRBV2 and TRBJ1-6; tentatively, D is TRBD1 (5 bases). The germline gives CDR1 SNHLY, CDR2 FYNNEI. This CDR3 contains 15 residues. Trimming pared 3 bases from V and 5 bases from J, leaving 11 bases between. The DNA of the CDR3 is TGTGCCAGCAGTGAGGGGGGACGTAATAATTCACCCCTCCACTTT. This translates into CASSEGGRNNSPLHF.

J is TRBJ2-7 and V is TRBV28; 9 bases are a match to TRBD1. There are 16 residues in the CDR3. Germline V CDR1 and CDR2: MDHEN, SYDVKM. With V trimmed by 6 bases and J by 9 bases, 18 bases remained unmatched. CDR3 in amino acids: CASSLRLTGGVRWQYF. The CDR3 bases are TGTGCCAGCAGCCTTCGGTTGACAGGGGGGGTGCGTTGGCAGTACTTC.

This clone was counted between two and nine times. V usage is TRBV5-3 and J usage is TRBJ2-1; D remains ambiguous. TRBV5-3 carries the ORF label, with uncertain function. Trimming left V 1 base short and J 3 bases short, with 11 bases between. CDR3 length equals 15 residues. The CDR3 DNA is TGTGCCAGAAGCTTGCCGAGTTTCCTCTACAATGAGCAGTTCTTC. Its protein product is CARSLPSFLYNEQFF.

This clone was seen once. The chain links TRBV3-1 (or the pseudogene TRBV3-2) to TRBJ2-7; 8 nucleotides line up with TRBD1. CDR1 and CDR2 (germline): LGHDT, YNNKEL (reference sequence). This CDR3 is 15 amino acids long. V shed 6 bases, J shed 1 base, and the junction held 8 bases outside the gene matches. The CDR3 nucleotides are TGTGCCAGCAGGCTTTCCGGGACAGGTTCCTACGAGCAGTACTTC. The encoded protein is CASRLSGTGSYEQYF.

In this sample, this clone turned up once. The chain has TRBV19 and TRBJ2-1; no firm D call. Germline V gene lookup returns CDR1 LNHDA and CDR2 SQIVND (reference sequence). V shed 5 bases and J shed 8 bases, with 10 bases lying between them. The CDR3 sequence is 12 residues long. In DNA, the CDR3 is TGTGCCAGTAGTGCCGCGCTGGATGAGCAGTTCTTC. This codes for CASSAALDEQFF. The full variable domain, in which reference TRBV19 and TRBJ2-1 provide the parts outside the CDR3, is DGGITQSPKYLFRKEGQNVTLSCEQNLNHDAMYWYRQDPGQGLRLIYYSQIVNDFQKGDIAEGYSVSREKKESFPLTVTSAQKNPTAFYLCASSAALDEQFFGPGTRLTVL.

This chain joins TRBV6-4 and TRBJ2-2, with TRBD2 matching over 14 bases. The CDR3 totals 17 residues. Losses at the gene ends were 7 bases for V and 7 bases for J; bases not matched to a gene: 11. From germline, CDR1 is MRHNA and CDR2 SNTAGT. CDR3 nucleotides: TGTGCCAGCATCCCCAGAGGGACTAGCGGGAGTGGCGGGGAGCTGTTTTTT. Amino acid sequence: CASIPRGTSGSGGELFF.

This chain joins TRBV5-6 and TRBJ2-2; 8 positions agree with TRBD1. Per the germline V gene, CDR1 is SGHDT and CDR2 is YYEEEE. CDR3 length equals 16 residues. V was pared by 5 bases and J by 4 bases, with 10 bases of the junction left unmatched. CDR3: CASSSYRGEITGELFF. CDR3 bases: TGTGCCAGCAGTTCATACAGGGGGGAGATCACCGGGGAGCTGTTTTTT.

The rearrangement joins TRBV5-1 to TRBJ1-6; perhaps TRBD1 as D (6 bases). Trimming pared 7 bases from V and 4 bases from J, leaving 12 bases between. CDR1 and CDR2 from the germline V gene are SGHRS and YFSETQ. There are 14 residues in the CDR3. CDR3 in DNA: TGCGCCAGCTCTACTCAGGGGTATAATTCACCCCTCCACTTT. The encoded protein is CASSTQGYNSPLHF.

The table lists this clone with a few counts. The J gene is TRBJ2-2, the V gene TRBV4-3; D is uncertain. Trimming removed 4 bases from V and 8 bases from J, with 20 bases in between. Germline CDR1 LGHNA, CDR2 YSLEER. CDR3 length: 16 amino acids. The CDR3 bases are TGCGCCAGCAGCCCCACGGGTCGTCATCTAACAGGGGAGCTGTTTTTT. Translated, it gives CASSPTGRHLTGELFF.

CDR3 bases: TGTGCCAGCAGCCAAGTACCCGGTGCCTACGAGCAGTACTTC. This sequence encodes CASSQVPGAYEQYF. The rearrangement joins TRBV3-1 (or the pseudogene TRBV3-2) to TRBJ2-7; D remains unclear. V was cut by 1 base and J by 2 bases, with 9 bases left in between. The CDR3 loop spans 14 amino acids. The germline V gene has CDR1 LGHDT and CDR2 YNNKEL (reference sequence).

V gene TRBV3-1 (or the pseudogene TRBV3-2) combines with J gene TRBJ1-6; a weak D match, TRBD1 (6 bases). Trimming stripped 4 bases from V and 7 bases from J, with 14 bases between. The CDR3 covers 15 residues. Germline assignment: CDR1 LGHDT and CDR2 YNNKEL (reference sequence). CDR3 protein: CASSLGQWGNSPLHF. Here the CDR3 DNA reads TGTGCCAGCAGCCTAGGACAGTGGGGAAATTCACCCCTCCACTTT.

J is TRBJ2-7 and V is TRBV27; D ambiguous. The CDR3 covers 13 residues. V was trimmed by 5 bases and J by 5 bases, leaving 13 bases between them. In germline, CDR1 is MNHEY, CDR2 SMNVEV (reference sequence). The CDR3 sequence: CASSGLTNHEQYF. The CDR3 bases are TGTGCCAGCAGTGGCCTCACAAACCACGAGCAGTACTTC.

The rearrangement joins TRBV5-1 to TRBJ2-7; 8 positions match TRBD1. J was trimmed by 3 bases and V by 2 bases; bases with no gene match: 7. Germline CDR1 SGHRS, CDR2 YFSETQ. The CDR3 is 15 amino acids. The CDR3 is CASSFATGAGYEQYF. CDR3 coding DNA: TGCGCCAGCAGCTTCGCGACAGGGGCCGGCTACGAGCAGTACTTC.

This chain uses TRBV14 with TRBJ2-1, with TRBD2 matching over 8 bases. The V gene end was trimmed by 3 bases and the J gene end by 7 bases; junction bases not matched to a gene: 8. Germline values: CDR1 SGHDN, CDR2 FVKESK. The CDR3 totals 15 residues. CDR3 DNA sequence: TGTGCCAGCAGCCACCGGGGGGGCCTTTTGAATGAGCAGTTCTTC. It translates to CASSHRGGLLNEQFF.

The chain uses TRBV4-2 and TRBJ2-1; 15 positions agree with TRBD2. This CDR3 has 18 amino acids. The germline gives CDR1 LGHNA, CDR2 YNFKEQ. V lost 3 bases and J lost 0; bases outside the gene matches: 3. CDR3 sequence reads: CASSQGTSGRSSYNEQFF. The CDR3 nucleotides are TGTGCCAGCAGCCAGGGGACTAGCGGGAGGAGCTCCTACAATGAGCAGTTCTTC.

Concerning this clone: The junction departs from germline at one end; a sequencing error may be responsible. This chain joins TRBV12-5 and TRBJ2-7; D possibly corresponds to TRBD2 (6 bases). The CDR3 length is 14 residues. Germline assignment: CDR1 LGHNT and CDR2 FRNRAP. CDR3 in amino acids: CASGGTAGRQATSF. Here the CDR3 DNA reads TGTGCTAGTGGTGGGACTGCGGGGAGGCAAGCTACCTCTTTC.

The chain carries TRBV7-2 and TRBJ2-7; no reliable D call. The CDR3 is 13 residues long. CDR1 is SGHTA and CDR2 is FQGNSA in the germline V gene. V lost 5 bases, J lost 0 bases, and 8 bases lay in between. This CDR3 reads CASSPTGSYEQYF. The CDR3, as DNA: TGTGCCAGCAGCCCAACGGGCTCCTACGAGCAGTACTTC.

The V gene is TRBV24-1, the J gene TRBJ1-2; 8 positions match TRBD1. The CDR3 is 16 amino acids. V was pared by 2 bases and J by 5 bases, with 9 bases of the junction left unmatched. The germline V gene has CDR1 KGHDR and CDR2 SFDVKD. The CDR3 DNA is TGTGCCACCAGTGATTGGAGGACAGGGAAGAATTATGGCTACACCTTC. It is translated as CATSDWRTGKNYGYTF.

This clone was seen more than once but under ten times. The J gene is TRBJ2-2, the V gene TRBV2; 11 nucleotides line up with TRBD1. CDR3 length equals 16 residues. Per germline, CDR1 SNHLY and CDR2 FYNNEI. J was trimmed by 4 bases and V by 6 bases; bases with no gene match: 7. CDR3 in amino acids: CASSPGQGASTGELFF. DNA for the CDR3: TGTGCCAGCAGCCCTGGACAGGGGGCAAGCACCGGGGAGCTGTTTTTT.

J is TRBJ1-1 and V is TRBV11-2; TRBD1 might be the D (5 bases). CDR1 is SGHAT and CDR2 is FQNNGV in the germline V gene. Deletions cut 5 bases from V and 5 bases from J, with 15 bases between. The CDR3 runs 14 residues. Written as DNA, the CDR3 is TGTGCCAGCAGCATAAGAACCAGGGATACTGAAGCTTTCTTT. This encodes CASSIRTRDTEAFF.

The chain has TRBV27 and TRBJ1-6, with D uncertain. The CDR3 is 13 residues long. CDR1 and CDR2 (germline): MNHEY, SMNVEV (reference sequence). V dropped 3 bases and J dropped 8 bases, with 8 bases sitting between them. The CDR3 nucleotides are TGTGCCAGCAGTTTTGGGCGAGATTCACCCCTCCACTTT. Translated: CASSFGRDSPLHF.

The gene calls are TRBV28 and TRBJ2-2; perhaps TRBD2 as D (5 bases). The germline V gene encodes CDR1 MDHEN and CDR2 SYDVKM. V was cut by 4 bases and J by 5 bases, with 5 bases left in between. The CDR3 loop spans 12 amino acids. This CDR3 is CASSWETGELFF. CDR3 DNA sequence: TGTGCCAGCAGTTGGGAGACCGGGGAGCTGTTTTTT.

This clone was recorded many times. The chain joins TRBV28 to TRBJ2-5, with 11 bases identical to TRBD1. Germline V gives CDR1 MDHEN, CDR2 SYDVKM. V trimming: 4 bases; J trimming: 3 bases; junction bases outside the gene matches: 7. The CDR3 is 16 residues long. CDR3: CASSSAGTGGEETQYF. The CDR3 nucleotides read TGTGCCAGCAGTTCAGCCGGGACAGGGGGGGAAGAGACCCAGTACTTC.